These 26 T cell receptor beta chains were sequenced from one sample in a study of cytomegalovirus exposure and HLA in healthy donors. It was with 60 Vbeta and 13 Jbeta primers that the PCR ran. The table came from immunoSEQ multiplex PCR; TCRdb's copy has only in-frame clones and leaves some out. The sample contains roughly 280,000 clones, around two thirds of which appear only once. Sequencing input: PBMCs. These receptors all come from a female donor in good health and CMV-seronegative.

The CDR3 loop is CASSLVGGGTDYEQYF. The CDR3 DNA follows: TGTGCCAGCAGCTTAGTTGGCGGAGGAACGGACTACGAGCAGTACTTC. V is TRBV7-8 and J is TRBJ2-7; perhaps TRBD2 as D (5 bases). The CDR3 has 16 amino acids. Trimming pared 1 base from V and 3 bases from J, leaving 16 bases between. Germline values: CDR1 SGHVS, CDR2 FQNEAQ.

This clone was observed a single time. The chain is built from TRBV9 and TRBJ2-5; 8 bases match TRBD1. The CDR3 covers 14 residues. CDR1 is SGDLS and CDR2 is YYNGEE in the germline V gene. V dropped 0 bases and J dropped 9; count of bases not matched to a gene: 7. The CDR3 coding sequence is TGTGCCAGCAGCGTAGGTGGACAGGGAGCGGCCCAGTACTTC. Its protein product is CASSVGGQGAAQYF.

This chain uses TRBV10-3 with TRBJ2-5; perhaps TRBD1 as D (5 bases). Germline values: CDR1 ENHRY, CDR2 SYGVKD. The CDR3 has 17 residues. With 0 bases removed from V and 4 bases from J, the gap between germline ends came to 18 bases. The DNA of the CDR3 is TGTGCCATCAGTGAGTCGAGGCAGGGTAGTTTTACAGAGACCCAGTACTTC. Protein sequence: CAISESRQGSFTETQYF.

The V gene is TRBV5-1, the J gene TRBJ2-5, with 10 positions matching TRBD2. The V gene end was trimmed by 4 bases and the J gene end by 5 bases; junction bases not matched to a gene: 8. The V gene's germline CDR1 is SGHRS and CDR2 YFSETQ. The CDR3 is made up of 15 amino acids. CDR3 sequence (DNA): TGCGCCAGCAGCCCTGAGTCTAGCGGGAGTGAGACCCAGTACTTC. Amino acids: CASSPESSGSETQYF. Based on the CDR3 plus reference TRBV5-1 and TRBJ2-5, the full variable domain is KAGVTQTPRYLIKTRGQQVTLSCSPISGHRSVSWYQQTPGQGLQFLFEYFSETQRNKGNFPGRFSGRQFSNSRSEMNVSTLELGDSALYLCASSPESSGSETQYFGPGTRLLVL.

The V and J genes are TRBV19 and TRBJ2-2; 10 nucleotides line up with TRBD1. This CDR3 spans 15 amino acids. The germline gives CDR1 LNHDA, CDR2 SQIVND (reference sequence). V gave up 5 bases and J gave up 9 bases; unmatched junction bases: 9. This chain's CDR3 is CASSPVRQGAWELFF. DNA of the CDR3: TGTGCCAGTAGTCCCGTCCGACAGGGGGCGTGGGAGCTGTTTTTT.

The rearrangement links TRBV19 to TRBJ1-1; D is unclear. The CDR3 loop spans 13 amino acids. With 7 bases removed from V and 0 bases from J, the gap between germline ends came to 9 bases. Germline CDR1 LNHDA, CDR2 SQIVND (reference sequence). The CDR3 sequence is CASTESMNTEAFF. CDR3 DNA: TGTGCCAGTACTGAGAGCATGAACACTGAAGCTTTCTTT.

This clone was recorded a few times. The genes are TRBV7-2 and TRBJ2-2, with 15 bases lining up with TRBD2. CDR3 length: 17 residues. Germline-derived CDR1 and CDR2 are SGHTA and FQGNSA. Unmatched junction bases numbered 0, after V lost 3 bases and J lost 1 base. CDR3 residues: CASSLGLAGGNTGELFF. CDR3 coding DNA: TGTGCCAGCAGCTTGGGACTAGCGGGAGGGAACACCGGGGAGCTGTTTTTT.

The chain uses TRBV9 and TRBJ2-1; D is possibly TRBD1 (6 bases). Germline loops: CDR1 SGDLS, CDR2 YYNGEE. The CDR3 length is 16 residues. Trimming left V 4 bases short and J 1 base short, with 15 bases between. The CDR3 bases are TGTGCCAGCAGCCCAACCTTTGACAGGTCCTACAATGAGCAGTTCTTC. Its protein product is CASSPTFDRSYNEQFF. The variable domain in full, completed from reference TRBV9 and TRBJ2-1, reads DSGVTQTPKHLITATGQRVTLRCSPRSGDLSVYWYQQSLDQGLQFLIQYYNGEERAKGNILERFSAQQFPDLHSELNLSSLELGDSALYFCASSPTFDRSYNEQFFGPGTRLTVL.

This chain uses TRBV5-8 with TRBJ1-2; 7 nucleotides line up with TRBD1. J lost 2 bases, V lost 7 bases, and 8 bases had no gene match. Germline V CDR1 and CDR2: SGHTS, YDEGEE. This CDR3 has 14 amino acids. The CDR3 nucleotides are TGTGCCAGCTCACTCTGGACAGGCAACTATGGCTACACCTTC. It encodes CASSLWTGNYGYTF.

The chain recombines TRBV19 with TRBJ1-6; TRBD1 agrees at 9 bases. This CDR3 is built from 14 residues. CDR1 is LNHDA, CDR2 SQIVND, per germline (reference sequence). V lost 7 bases and J lost 7; bases outside the gene matches: 5. The DNA of the CDR3 is TGTGCCAGTACCGCACAGGGGGCGAATTCACCCCTCCACTTT. It encodes CASTAQGANSPLHF.

This clone occurred a few times. J is TRBJ2-5 and V is TRBV11-2; 10 nucleotides align to TRBD2. The junction had 1 base not matched to a gene; V was cut back by 4 bases and J by 5 bases. CDR3 length: 13 amino acids. Germline CDR1 SGHAT, CDR2 FQNNGV. In nucleotides, the CDR3 is TGTGCCAGCAGCTCGGGACTAGCGGAGACCCAGTACTTC. Its protein is CASSSGLAETQYF. Full variable domain (missing parts from reference TRBV11-2 and TRBJ2-5): EAGVAQSPRYKIIEKRQSVAFWCNPISGHATLYWYQQILGQGPKLLIQFQNNGVVDDSQLPKDRFSAERLKGVDSTLKIQPAKLEDSAVYLCASSSGLAETQYFGPGTRLLVL.

The chain employs TRBV5-1 and TRBJ2-1; no clear D. The CDR3 covers 12 residues. Per germline, CDR1 SGHRS and CDR2 YFSETQ. V was shortened by 6 bases and J by 8 bases, with 12 bases between the two germline ends. The CDR3 loop is CASNRAGDEQFF. CDR3 nucleotides: TGCGCCAGCAACCGCGCCGGAGATGAGCAGTTCTTC. The variable domain in full, completed from reference TRBV5-1 and TRBJ2-1, reads KAGVTQTPRYLIKTRGQQVTLSCSPISGHRSVSWYQQTPGQGLQFLFEYFSETQRNKGNFPGRFSGRQFSNSRSEMNVSTLELGDSALYLCASNRAGDEQFFGPGTRLTVL.

The chain links TRBV9 to TRBJ2-6, with TRBD2 identical over 11 bases. The V gene's germline CDR1 is SGDLS and CDR2 YYNGEE. CDR3 length: 21 residues. With 0 bases clipped from V and 3 bases from J, the junction kept 14 bases outside the gene matches. CDR3 loop: CASSVAEVTTSGRDGANVLTF. CDR3 coding DNA: TGTGCCAGCAGCGTAGCGGAAGTAACTACTAGCGGGAGAGATGGGGCCAACGTCCTGACTTTC.

This clone was counted only a few times. This chain links TRBV9 with TRBJ1-2, with TRBD1 matching over 7 bases. Germline-derived CDR1 and CDR2 are SGDLS and YYNGEE. The junction had 6 bases not matched to a gene; V was cut back by 7 bases and J by 6 bases. The CDR3 totals 12 residues. The CDR3 DNA reads TGTGCCAGCGATGACAGGGTACATGGCTACACCTTC. Its translation is CASDDRVHGYTF.

J is TRBJ2-1 and V is TRBV21-1; TRBD1 is the table's D call and was not checked against the DNA. TRBV21-1 is marked as a pseudogene. There are 16 residues in the CDR3. The CDR3, as DNA: TGTGCCAGCCCGCACAGGGACAGCAGCTCCTACAATGAGCAGTTCTTC. Protein sequence: CASPHRDSSSYNEQFF.

This sequence joins TRBV4-1 and TRBJ1-1; weak D call: TRBD1 (6 bases). The CDR3 runs 15 residues. Germline V lookup: CDR1 MGHRA, CDR2 YSYEKL. V was trimmed by 0 bases and J by 1 base, leaving 9 bases between them. The DNA of the CDR3 is TGCGCCAGCAGCCAAGACAGGGGAACGAACACTGAAGCTTTCTTT. Its translation is CASSQDRGTNTEAFF.

The J gene is TRBJ2-1, the V gene TRBV5-1; 7 bases agree with TRBD2. The CDR3 is made up of 12 amino acids. V gave up 5 bases and J gave up 10 bases; unmatched junction bases: 6. Germline CDR1 and CDR2: SGHRS and YFSETQ. CDR3 coding DNA: TGCGCCAGCAGTACATCCGGGGGGGAGCAGTTCTTC. It encodes CASSTSGGEQFF.

This chain links TRBV7-9 with TRBJ2-1; 7 bases fit TRBD2. The CDR3 contains 14 residues. J was trimmed by 9 bases and V by 2 bases; bases with no gene match: 7. The V gene's germline CDR1 is SEHNR and CDR2 FQNEAQ (reference sequence). The DNA of the CDR3 is TGTGCCAGCAGCTTATCTTTGGGGGGGACTGAGCAGTTCTTC. It is translated as CASSLSLGGTEQFF.

A few counts support this clone. This chain connects TRBV5-4 to TRBJ2-4; perhaps TRBD1 as D (6 bases). Trimming took 4 bases from V and 4 from J, leaving 18 bases between them. Germline-derived CDR1 and CDR2 are SGHNT and YYREEE (reference sequence). This CDR3 comprises 16 residues. This CDR3 is CASSVQGSWPKNIQYF. The CDR3 DNA reads as TGTGCCAGCAGCGTACAGGGAAGTTGGCCGAAAAACATTCAGTACTTC.

The genes are TRBV6-1 and TRBJ2-1; 8 nucleotides align to TRBD2. The junction had 6 bases not matched to a gene; V was cut back by 4 bases and J by 4 bases. The CDR3 sequence is 15 residues long. Germline loops: CDR1 MNHNS, CDR2 SASEGT. CDR3 protein: CASSATSGLYNEQFF. The DNA of the CDR3 is TGTGCCAGCAGTGCCACTAGCGGACTGTACAATGAGCAGTTCTTC.

The rearrangement joins TRBV10-2 to TRBJ2-1; D not certain. V lost 3 bases, J lost 3 bases, and 6 bases lay in between. CDR1 is WSHSY and CDR2 is SAAADI in the germline V gene. CDR3 size: 13 residues. The CDR3 spells CASSDEDYNEQFF. The CDR3 DNA sequence: TGCGCCAGCAGTGATGAGGACTACAATGAGCAGTTCTTC.

A few counts support this clone. The rearrangement joins TRBV28 to TRBJ2-7; D is unresolved. Germline loops: CDR1 MDHEN, CDR2 SYDVKM. The V gene lost 6 bases and the J gene lost 4 bases, with 16 bases spanning the gap. The CDR3 loop spans 14 amino acids. CDR3 sequence reads: CASSKIDTPYEQYF. The CDR3 coding sequence is TGTGCCAGCAGCAAAATCGACACCCCATACGAGCAGTACTTC.

The chain joins TRBV28 to TRBJ1-1; weak D call: TRBD1 (5 bases). Germline CDR1 and CDR2: MDHEN and SYDVKM. The length of the CDR3 is 19 residues. Trimming shortened V by 6 bases and J by 3 bases, and 29 bases separated the two germline ends. DNA of the CDR3: TGTGCCAGCAGCCCCCCGGCGGCGGGGAGGGGCGGTTATGACACTGAAGCTTTCTTT. Translated, it gives CASSPPAAGRGGYDTEAFF.

The rearrangement uses TRBV27 and TRBJ2-7; 8 positions match TRBD1. Germline CDR1 and CDR2: MNHEY and SMNVEV (reference sequence). The CDR3 is made up of 14 amino acids. V shed 8 bases, J shed 7 bases, and the junction held 13 bases outside the gene matches. The CDR3 bases are TGTGCCAGCGGTACGTCGGACAGGGCGCGTGAGCAGTACTTC. As protein: CASGTSDRAREQYF.

The rearrangement joins TRBV27 to TRBJ1-5, with a possible D match to TRBD1 (6 bases). The CDR3 is 12 amino acids. The V end was cut by 8 bases, the J end by 7 bases, with 12 bases between. CDR1 is MNHEY, CDR2 SMNVEV, per germline (reference sequence). The CDR3 sequence is CASRTVGQPQHF. CDR3 sequence (DNA): TGTGCCAGCCGGACAGTGGGGCAGCCCCAGCATTTT.

The chain combines TRBV2 with TRBJ2-7; possibly TRBD1 for D (5 bases). Looked up from germline, CDR1 is SNHLY and CDR2 is FYNNEI. Trimming stripped 6 bases from V and 0 bases from J, with 15 bases between. The CDR3 has 15 residues. CDR3 DNA sequence: TGTGCCAGCAGCCTGAAACAGGTGTACTCCTACGAGCAGTACTTC. Its protein product is CASSLKQVYSYEQYF.